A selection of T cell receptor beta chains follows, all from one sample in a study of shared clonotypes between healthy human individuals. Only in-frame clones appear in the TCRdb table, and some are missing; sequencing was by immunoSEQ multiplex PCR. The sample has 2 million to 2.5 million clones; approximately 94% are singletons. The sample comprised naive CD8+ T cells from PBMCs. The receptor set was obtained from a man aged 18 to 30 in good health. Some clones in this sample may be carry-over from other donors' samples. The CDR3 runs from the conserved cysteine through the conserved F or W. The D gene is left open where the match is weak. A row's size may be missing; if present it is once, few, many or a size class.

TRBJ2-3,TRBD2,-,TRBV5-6,TGTGCCAGCAGCTTGGTGGCTAGCGGGAGGGGCCGCACAGATACGCAGTATTTT,CASSLVASGRGRTDTQYF
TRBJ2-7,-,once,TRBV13,TGTGCCAGCAGCTCCTCAGCTGCCTACTACGAGCAGTACTTC,CASSSSAAYYEQYF
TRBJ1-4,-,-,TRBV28,TGTGCCAGCAGCCCTCCGGGGACTAATGAAAAACTGTTTTTT,CASSPPGTNEKLFF
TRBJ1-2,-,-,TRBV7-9,TGTGCCAGCATCTCGGCAGGGGACTTTACCTATGGCTACACCTTC,CASISAGDFTYGYTF
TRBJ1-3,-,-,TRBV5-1,TGCGCCAGCAGCTTTAGAGAGCTCTCCGGAAACACCATATATTTT,CASSFRELSGNTIYF
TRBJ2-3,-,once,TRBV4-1,TGCGCCAGCAGCCCAAGACAGGACACAGATACGCAGTATTTT,CASSPRQDTDTQYF
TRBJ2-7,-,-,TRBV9,TGTGCCAGCAGCGTAGGACTTACAGAAACCTACGAGCAGTACTTC,CASSVGLTETYEQYF
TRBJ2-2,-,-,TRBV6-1,TGTGCCAGCAGTGGTACCGGGAACACCGGGGAGCTGTTTTTT,CASSGTGNTGELFF
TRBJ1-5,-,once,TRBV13,TGTGCCAGCAGCTTAACGGTCAACAAAGGTCAGCCCCAGCATTTT,CASSLTVNKGQPQHF
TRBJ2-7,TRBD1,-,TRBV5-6,TGTGCCAGCAGCTTTCTGGCAGGGGGCTACGAGCAGTACTTC,CASSFLAGGYEQYF
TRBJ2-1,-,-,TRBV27,TGTGCCAGCAGTTTATGGGGGTACTACAATGAGCAGTTCTTC,CASSLWGYYNEQFF
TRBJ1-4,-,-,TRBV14,TGTGCCAGCAGCTTCGGGGGGGCTGCTGAAAAACTGTTTTTT,CASSFGGAAEKLFF
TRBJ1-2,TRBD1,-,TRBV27,TGTGCCAGCAGTTTACTGGCAGGGGGTCGAGATGGCTACACCTTC,CASSLLAGGRDGYTF
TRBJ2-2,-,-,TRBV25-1,TGTGCCAGCACTGGTGGGAAGCGAGAGACGACCGGGGAGCTGTTTTTT,CASTGGKRETTGELFF
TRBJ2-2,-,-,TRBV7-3,TGTGCCAGCAGCTCGCTTCCAACGGGATCCGAGATCTTCACCGGGGAGCTGTTTTTT,CASSSLPTGSEIFTGELFF
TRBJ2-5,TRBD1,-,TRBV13,TGTGCCAGCAGCTCCCCGCGGCAGGGGGCTGGGGAGACCCAGTACTTC,CASSSPRQGAGETQYF
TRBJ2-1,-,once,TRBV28,TGTGCCAGCAGCGTCCCTGTGCGGACTCACCCTTACAATGAGCAGTTCTTC,CASSVPVRTHPYNEQFF
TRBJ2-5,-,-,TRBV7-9,TGTGCCAGCAGCTTATCCCAGGGAGAGGTAGAGACCCAGTACTTC,CASSLSQGEVETQYF
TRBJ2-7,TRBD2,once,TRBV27,TGTGCCAGCAGTTTGGGAGGGAGGGCCTACGAGCAGTACTTC,CASSLGGRAYEQYF
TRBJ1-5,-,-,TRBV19,TGTGCCAGTAGTAATGGCTTAAATAGCAATCAGCCCCAGCATTTT,CASSNGLNSNQPQHF
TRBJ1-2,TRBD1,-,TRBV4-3,TGCGCCAGCAGCCCCAGACAGGGACCCTACTATGGCTACACCTTC,CASSPRQGPYYGYTF
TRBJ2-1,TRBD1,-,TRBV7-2,TGTGCCAGCAGCTCAACAGGGGGATACTACAATGAGCAGTTCTTC,CASSSTGGYYNEQFF
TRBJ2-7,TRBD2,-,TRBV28,TGTGCCAGCAGAGCTAGCGGGAGCTACGAGCAGTACTTC,CASRASGSYEQYF
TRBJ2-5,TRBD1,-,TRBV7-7,TGTGCCAGCAGCGCGTCGACAGGGCAAGAGACCCAGTACTTC,CASSASTGQETQYF
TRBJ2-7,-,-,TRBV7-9,TGTGCCAGCAGCCCCCCCGGGGTTTTCTACGAGCAGTACTTC,CASSPPGVFYEQYF
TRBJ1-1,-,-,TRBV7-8,TGTGCCAGCAGCTTAGTGTTTGAAGGGGCTTTCTTT,CASSLVFEGAFF
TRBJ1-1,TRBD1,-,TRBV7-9,TGTGCCAGCAGCTTAAGAGCACCCAGGGGGCTGGGCACTGAAGCTTTCTTT,CASSLRAPRGLGTEAFF
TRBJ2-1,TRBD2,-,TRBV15,TGTGCCACCTCCGGGGGGACTAGTGCTTTCAATGAGCAGTTCTTC,CATSGGTSAFNEQFF
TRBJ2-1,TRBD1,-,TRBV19,TGTGCCAGTAGTATTGGTTGGGTAGGGGGCTCATACAATGAGCAGTTCTTC,CASSIGWVGGSYNEQFF
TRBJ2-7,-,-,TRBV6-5,TGTGCCACCTGGGACTTTTCCTACGAGCAGTACTTC,CATWDFSYEQYF
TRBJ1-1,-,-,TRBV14,TGTGCCAGCAGCCAAGATTGGTCGAACACTGAAGCTTTCTTT,CASSQDWSNTEAFF
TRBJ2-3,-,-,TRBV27,TGTGCCAGCACCCCGCTCCTAGACGAATCAGATACGCAGTATTTT,CASTPLLDESDTQYF
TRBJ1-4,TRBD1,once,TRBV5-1,TGCGCCAGCAGCTTCCGACAGGGCGGTGAAAAACTGTTTTTT,CASSFRQGGEKLFF
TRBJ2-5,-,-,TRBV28,TGTGCCAGCAGTTTATATTTAGCGATGCAAGAGACCCAGTACTTC,CASSLYLAMQETQYF
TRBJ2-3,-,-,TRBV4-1,TGCGCCAGCAGCCAGGCCGCCGGGACCCCGGACGCAGATACGCAGTATTTT,CASSQAAGTPDADTQYF
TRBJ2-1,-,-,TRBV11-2,TGTGCCAGCAGCTCTAGGAGTGGACTCCTCGCTGCGTTCTTC,CASSSRSGLLAAFF
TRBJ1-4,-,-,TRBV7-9,TGTGCCAGCAGCCCGGGACCGACTAATGAAAAACTGTTTTTT,CASSPGPTNEKLFF
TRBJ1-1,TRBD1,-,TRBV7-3,TGTGCCAGCAGCCTCCTGGGACAGGGGGCGAACACTGAAGCTTTCTTT,CASSLLGQGANTEAFF
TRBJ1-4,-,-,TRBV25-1,TGTGCCAGCAGTGAAACCGTATACGAAAAACTGTTTTTT,CASSETVYEKLFF
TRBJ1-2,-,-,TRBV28,TGTGCCAGCAGGTCGGGCTATGGCTACACCTTC,CASRSGYGYTF
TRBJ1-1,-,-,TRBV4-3,TGCGCCAGCAGCCAAGATCCGATCGCTGAAGCTTTCTTT,CASSQDPIAEAFF
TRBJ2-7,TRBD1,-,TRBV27,TGTGCCAGCAGGGGGGACAGCTTCTACGAGCAGTACTTC,CASRGDSFYEQYF
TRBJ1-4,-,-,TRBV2,TGTGCCAGCAGTGAGCTTGGCGACATGAATGAAAAACTGTTTTTT,CASSELGDMNEKLFF
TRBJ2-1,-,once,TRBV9,TGTGCCAGCAGCACCCCGACTAGTAGTTCCTACAATGAGCAGTTCTTC,CASSTPTSSSYNEQFF
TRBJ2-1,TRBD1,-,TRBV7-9,TGTGCCAGCAGCTTGATAGGGGGCTATGAGCAGTTCTTC,CASSLIGGYEQFF
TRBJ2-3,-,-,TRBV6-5,TGTGCCAGCAGTTACTCCAGGGTGGCAACAGATACGCAGTATTTT,CASSYSRVATDTQYF
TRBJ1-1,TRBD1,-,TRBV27,TGTGCCAGCACAGGGGGCGTTGATGGTACTGAAGCTTTCTTT,CASTGGVDGTEAFF
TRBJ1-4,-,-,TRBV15,TGTGCCACCAGCAGAAGACAACAAACTAATGAAAAACTGTTTTTT,CATSRRQQTNEKLFF
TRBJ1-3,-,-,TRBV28,TGTGCCAGCAGTTTAACGGGCCGGCCTGGAAACACCATATATTTT,CASSLTGRPGNTIYF
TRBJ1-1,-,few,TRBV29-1,TGCAGCGTTGCCGGGCCCCGGTCTGAAGCTTTCTTT,CSVAGPRSEAFF
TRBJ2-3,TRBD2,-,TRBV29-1,TGCAGCGTTGAATTAGTGTTGTTAGCGGGAGGGCCGGGCGGAGATACGCAGTATTTT,CSVELVLLAGGPGGDTQYF
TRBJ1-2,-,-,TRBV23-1,TGCGCCAGCAGCTCCAGGGCTCCCTGCTACACCTTC,CASSSRAPCYTF
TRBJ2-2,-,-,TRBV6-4,TGTGCCAGCAGTGACCTCCCGGGCGCCGGGGAGCTGTTTTTT,CASSDLPGAGELFF
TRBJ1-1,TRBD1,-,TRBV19,TGTGCCAGTACCAGGACAGGAAGGCACACTGAAGCTTTCTTT,CASTRTGRHTEAFF
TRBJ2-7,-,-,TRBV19,TGTGCCAGTAGTATTGGGCTAGCGCATGAGGAGCAGTACTTC,CASSIGLAHEEQYF
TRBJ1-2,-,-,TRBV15,TGTGCCACCAGCAGACCACGACAGGAGAACTATGGCTACACCTTC,CATSRPRQENYGYTF
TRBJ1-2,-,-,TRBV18,TGTGCCAGCTCACCACCGGGGGGCGAGGTCTATGGCTACACCTTC,CASSPPGGEVYGYTF
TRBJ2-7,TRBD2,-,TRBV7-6,TGTGCCAGCAGCTTAGTTACTAGCGGGATCCACGAGCAGTACTTC,CASSLVTSGIHEQYF